This T cell receptor (beta chain) came from a study of OX40 agonist ivuxolimab in advanced cancers. General study points: Normalized expansion of T-cell clones was also low for some nonresponders.

The V gene lost 2 bases and the J gene lost 5 bases, with 18 bases spanning the gap. CDR3 length equals 16 residues. Germline lookup yields CDR1 MGHDK and CDR2 SYGVNS. The count of this clone is one. Antigen specificity is unknown. Profiled with immunoSEQ multiplex PCR; TCRdb holds only in-frame clones, not every one. The sample has about 41,000 clones; roughly nine tenths are singletons. V usage is TRBV25-1 and J usage is TRBJ2-5; possible D gene TRBD2, 6 bases. Source: CD4+ or CD8+ T cells sorted from blood, taken in a trial of the OX40 agonist ivuxolimab. This sequence originates from an adult with an advanced solid tumor such as melanoma, head and neck, liver or kidney cancer. CDR3 nucleotide sequence: TGTGCCAGCAGTGAAGGAGGGGCATCTTCTCTTGAGACCCAGTACTTC. Protein sequence: CASSEGGASSLETQYF.